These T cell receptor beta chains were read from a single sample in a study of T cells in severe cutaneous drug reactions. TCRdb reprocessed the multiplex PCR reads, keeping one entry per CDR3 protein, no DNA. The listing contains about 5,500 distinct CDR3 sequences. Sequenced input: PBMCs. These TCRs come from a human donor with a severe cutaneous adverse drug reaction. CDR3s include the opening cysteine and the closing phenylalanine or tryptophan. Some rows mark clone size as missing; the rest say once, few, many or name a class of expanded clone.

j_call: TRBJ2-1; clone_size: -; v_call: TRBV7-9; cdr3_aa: CASSLKWRESYNEQFF
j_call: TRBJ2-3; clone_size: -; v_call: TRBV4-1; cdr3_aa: CASSQAWTPRPDTQYF
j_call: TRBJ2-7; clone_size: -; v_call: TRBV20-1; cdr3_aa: CSAETGGIFSYEQYF
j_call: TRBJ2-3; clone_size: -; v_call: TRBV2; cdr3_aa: CASPGLAGGDTQYF
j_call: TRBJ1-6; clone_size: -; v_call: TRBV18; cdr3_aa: CASSPPGIWNSPLHF
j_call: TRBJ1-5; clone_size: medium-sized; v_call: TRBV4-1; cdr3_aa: CASSYTSGTGGFFSNQPQHF
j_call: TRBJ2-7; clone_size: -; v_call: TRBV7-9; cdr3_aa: CASSLGSYEQYF
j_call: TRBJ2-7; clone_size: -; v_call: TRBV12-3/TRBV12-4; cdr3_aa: CASSTRGFYEQYF
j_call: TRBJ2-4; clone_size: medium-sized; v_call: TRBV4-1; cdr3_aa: CASSPRTELAKNIQYF
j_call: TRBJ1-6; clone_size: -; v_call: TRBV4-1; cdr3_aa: CASTSQGPNSPLHF
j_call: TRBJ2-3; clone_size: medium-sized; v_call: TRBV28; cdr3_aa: CASSFGSPDTQYF
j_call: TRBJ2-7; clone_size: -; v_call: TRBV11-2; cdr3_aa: CASSSEGSDFYEQYF
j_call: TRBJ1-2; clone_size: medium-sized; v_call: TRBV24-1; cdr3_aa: CATSPDRVYGYTF
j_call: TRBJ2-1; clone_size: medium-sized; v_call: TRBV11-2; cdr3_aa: CASSLAVEQFF
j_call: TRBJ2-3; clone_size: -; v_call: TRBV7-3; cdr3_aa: CASSLLGTSGSGDTQYF
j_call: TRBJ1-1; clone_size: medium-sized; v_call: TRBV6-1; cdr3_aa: CASSESRNTEAFF
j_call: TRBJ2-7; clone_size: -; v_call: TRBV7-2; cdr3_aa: CASSLRSQKDHEQYF
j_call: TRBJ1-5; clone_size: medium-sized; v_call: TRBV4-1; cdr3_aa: CASSQLWTGGNQPQHF
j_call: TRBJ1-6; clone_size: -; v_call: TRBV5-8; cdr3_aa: CASSRQLYNSPLHF
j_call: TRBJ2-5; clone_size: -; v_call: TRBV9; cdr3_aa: CASSLAGGGAETQYF
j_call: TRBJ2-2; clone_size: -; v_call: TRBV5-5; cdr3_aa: CASSLEVDTGELFF
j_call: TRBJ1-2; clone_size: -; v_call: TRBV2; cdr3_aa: CASSGVSHYGYTF
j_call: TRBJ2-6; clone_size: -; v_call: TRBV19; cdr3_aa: CASSTEESGANVLTF
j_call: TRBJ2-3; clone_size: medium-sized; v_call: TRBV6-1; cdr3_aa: CASSRGLAEATQYF
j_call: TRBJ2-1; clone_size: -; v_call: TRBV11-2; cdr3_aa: CASSSRDRGIHEQFF
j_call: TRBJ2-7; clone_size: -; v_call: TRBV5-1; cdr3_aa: CASVPSVPSYEQYF
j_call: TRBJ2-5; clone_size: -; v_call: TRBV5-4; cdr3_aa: CASSSLTSGRYQETQYF
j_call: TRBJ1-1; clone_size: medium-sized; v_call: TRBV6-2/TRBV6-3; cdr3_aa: CASLRNTEAFF
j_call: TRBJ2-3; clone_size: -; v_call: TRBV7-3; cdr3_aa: CASSLTSGPPDTQYF
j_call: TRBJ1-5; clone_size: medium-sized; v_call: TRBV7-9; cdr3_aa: CASSLGPTGGGQPQHF
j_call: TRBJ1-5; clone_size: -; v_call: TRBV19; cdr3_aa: CASNFGQYNQPQHF
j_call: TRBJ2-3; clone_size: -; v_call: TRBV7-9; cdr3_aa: CASKPSLAGSTDTQYF
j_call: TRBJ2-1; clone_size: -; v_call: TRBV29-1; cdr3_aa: CSVEDDAGQFFGESDEQFF
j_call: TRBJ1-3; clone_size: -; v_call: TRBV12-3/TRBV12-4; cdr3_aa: CASSNLQGQGVNTIYF
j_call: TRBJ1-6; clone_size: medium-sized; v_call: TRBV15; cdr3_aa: CATSRGVGAALHF
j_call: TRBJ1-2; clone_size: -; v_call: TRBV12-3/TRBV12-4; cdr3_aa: CASSFLVGGANYGYTF
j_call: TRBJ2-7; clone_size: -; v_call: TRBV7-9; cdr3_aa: CASSLTLSPAEQYF
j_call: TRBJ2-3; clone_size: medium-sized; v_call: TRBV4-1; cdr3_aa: CASSQEADTQYF
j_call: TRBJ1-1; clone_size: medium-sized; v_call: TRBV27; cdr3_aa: CASSLERGFTEAFF
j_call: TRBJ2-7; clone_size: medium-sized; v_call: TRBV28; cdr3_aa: CASSPRGVSYEQYF
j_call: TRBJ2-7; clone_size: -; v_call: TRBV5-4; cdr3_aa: CASSLNPFGSYEQYF
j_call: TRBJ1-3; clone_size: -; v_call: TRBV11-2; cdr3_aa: CASRLHGGGGNTIYF
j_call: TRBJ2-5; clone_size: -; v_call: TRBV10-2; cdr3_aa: CASTQPGLAGSETQYF
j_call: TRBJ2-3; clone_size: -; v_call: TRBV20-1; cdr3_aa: CSARVFDSGSSGFRTDTQYF
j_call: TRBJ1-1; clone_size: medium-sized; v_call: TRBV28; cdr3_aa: CASSLSRMNTEAFF
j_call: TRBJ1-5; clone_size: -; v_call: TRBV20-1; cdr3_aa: CSADSDYSNQPQHF